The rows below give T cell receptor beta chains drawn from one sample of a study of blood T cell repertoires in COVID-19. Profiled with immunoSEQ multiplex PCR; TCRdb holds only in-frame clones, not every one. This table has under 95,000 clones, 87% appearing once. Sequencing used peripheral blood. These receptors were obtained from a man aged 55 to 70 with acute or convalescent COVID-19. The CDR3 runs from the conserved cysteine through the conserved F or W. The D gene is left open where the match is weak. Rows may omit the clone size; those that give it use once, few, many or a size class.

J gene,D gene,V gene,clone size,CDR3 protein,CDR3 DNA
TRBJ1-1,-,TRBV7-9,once,CASSSDRSGIGATEAFF,TGTGCCAGCAGCTCAGACAGGTCAGGAATTGGAGCGACTGAAGCTTTCTTT
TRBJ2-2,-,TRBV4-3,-,CASSQGDLWREDTGELFF,TGCGCCAGCAGCCAAGGGGATTTATGGCGGGAAGACACCGGGGAGCTGTTTTTT
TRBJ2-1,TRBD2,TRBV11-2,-,CASSPGQVPTSGGLRQFF,TGTGCCAGCAGCCCAGGACAGGTTCCGACTAGCGGGGGGCTTAGGCAGTTCTTC
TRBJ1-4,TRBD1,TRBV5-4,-,CASSPEPGQQLATNEKLFF,TGTGCCAGCAGCCCAGAACCGGGACAGCAACTTGCAACTAATGAAAAACTGTTTTTT
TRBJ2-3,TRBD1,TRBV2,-,CASQTGTASTDTQYF,TGTGCCAGCCAAACCGGGACAGCGAGCACAGATACGCAGTATTTT
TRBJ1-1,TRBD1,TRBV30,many,CAWNRDRAKSLNTEAFF,TGTGCCTGGAACAGGGACAGGGCCAAATCCTTGAACACTGAAGCTTTCTTT
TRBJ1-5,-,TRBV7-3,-,CASSLKAGPFIQPQHF,TGTGCCAGCAGCTTAAAGGCAGGGCCGTTTATTCAGCCCCAGCATTTT
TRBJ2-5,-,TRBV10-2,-,CASSGGGRGKTQYF,TGCGCCAGCAGTGGGGGGGGCCGGGGAAAGACCCAGTACTTC
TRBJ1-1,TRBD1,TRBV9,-,CASRPGQGNAEAFF,TGTGCCAGCAGACCGGGACAGGGTAACGCTGAAGCTTTCTTT
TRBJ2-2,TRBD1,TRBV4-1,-,CASLKGDRNTGELFF,TGCGCCAGCCTAAAAGGGGACAGAAACACCGGGGAGCTGTTTTTT
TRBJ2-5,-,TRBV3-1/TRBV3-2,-,CASRPRLQETQYF,TGTGCCAGCAGACCGCGGCTCCAGGAGACCCAGTACTTC
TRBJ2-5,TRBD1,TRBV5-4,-,CASSSVDRKQETQYF,TGTGCCAGCAGCTCGGTGGACAGGAAACAAGAGACCCAGTACTTC
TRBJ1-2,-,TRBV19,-,CASSLPALRSGYTF,TGTGCCAGTAGTCTTCCGGCCCTTCGGAGTGGCTACACCTTC
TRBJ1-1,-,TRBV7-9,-,CASSSTVREGEAFF,TGTGCCAGCAGCTCAACAGTCCGGGAAGGTGAAGCTTTCTTT
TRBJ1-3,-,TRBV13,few,CASSNRGLSGNTIYF,TGTGCCAGCAGCAATAGGGGCCTCTCTGGAAACACCATATATTTT
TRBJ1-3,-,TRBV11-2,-,CASSLGASGNTIYF,TGTGCCAGCAGCTTAGGGGCTTCTGGAAACACCATATATTTT
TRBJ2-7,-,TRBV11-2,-,CASSLDPVGASTYEQYF,TGTGCCAGCAGCTTAGATCCCGTGGGAGCTTCTACCTACGAGCAGTACTTC
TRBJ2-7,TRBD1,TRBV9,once,CASSPRQGSPYEQYF,TGTGCCAGCAGCCCGCGACAGGGATCGCCCTACGAGCAGTACTTC
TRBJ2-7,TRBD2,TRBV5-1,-,CASSFGLASTENEQYF,TGCGCCAGCAGCTTCGGACTAGCTTCAACGGAGAACGAGCAGTACTTC
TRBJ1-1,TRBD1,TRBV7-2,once,CASSWDRLRPNTEAFF,TGTGCCAGCAGCTGGGACAGGCTGAGGCCTAACACTGAAGCTTTCTTT
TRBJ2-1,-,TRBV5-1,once,CASSPIRSGSYNEQFF,TGCGCCAGCAGCCCTATTCGTTCTGGCTCCTACAATGAGCAGTTCTTC
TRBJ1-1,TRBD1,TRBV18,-,CASSPGQGSAFF,TGTGCCAGCTCACCTGGACAGGGCTCGGCTTTCTTT
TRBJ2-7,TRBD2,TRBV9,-,CASSVASGPYEQYF,TGTGCCAGCAGCGTGGCTAGCGGGCCCTACGAGCAGTACTTC
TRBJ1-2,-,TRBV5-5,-,CASSLGTGAGAGYTF,TGTGCCAGCAGCTTGGGCACCGGGGCAGGGGCTGGCTACACCTTC
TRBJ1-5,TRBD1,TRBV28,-,CASSLPTGGNQPQHF,TGTGCCAGCAGTTTACCGACAGGGGGCAATCAGCCCCAGCATTTT
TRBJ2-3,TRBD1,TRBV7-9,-,CASSFKIRTGGSSTDTQYF,TGTGCCAGCAGCTTCAAAATCAGGACAGGGGGATCTAGCACAGATACGCAGTATTTT
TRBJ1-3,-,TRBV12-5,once,CASGLVIRGFGNTIYF,TGTGCTAGTGGTTTGGTAATAAGGGGGTTCGGAAACACCATATATTTT
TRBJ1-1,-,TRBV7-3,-,CASSLLGATEAFF,TGTGCCAGCAGCTTATTAGGGGCGACTGAAGCTTTCTTT
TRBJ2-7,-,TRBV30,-,CAWSVGGVSYEQYF,TGTGCCTGGAGTGTCGGCGGGGTCTCCTACGAGCAGTACTTC
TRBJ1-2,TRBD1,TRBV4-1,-,CASSPRTGPTTGYTF,TGCGCCAGCAGCCCGAGGACAGGACCCACTACTGGCTACACCTTC
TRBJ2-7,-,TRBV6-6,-,CASSNPGHLTYEQYF,TGTGCCAGCAGTAACCCGGGACACCTGACCTACGAGCAGTACTTC
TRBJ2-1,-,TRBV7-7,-,CASSLEQGTYNEQFF,TGTGCTAGCAGCTTAGAACAGGGTACCTACAATGAGCAGTTCTTC
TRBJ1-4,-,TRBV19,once,CASKTVQHNEKLFF,TGTGCCAGTAAGACAGTACAGCACAATGAAAAACTGTTTTTT
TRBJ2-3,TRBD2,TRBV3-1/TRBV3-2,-,CASSQGTSADTQYF,TGTGCCAGCAGCCAAGGGACTAGTGCAGATACGCAGTATTTT
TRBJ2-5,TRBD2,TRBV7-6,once,CASSSTRPGTSGEETQYF,TGTGCCAGCAGCTCAACTCGCCCCGGGACTAGCGGGGAAGAGACCCAGTACTTC
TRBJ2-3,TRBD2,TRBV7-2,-,CASSNRGGSTDTQYF,TGTGCCAGCAGCAACCGCGGGGGAAGCACAGATACGCAGTATTTT
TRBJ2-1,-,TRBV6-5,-,CASSGTLGPYNEQFF,TGTGCCAGCAGCGGGACTCTAGGTCCCTACAATGAGCAGTTCTTC
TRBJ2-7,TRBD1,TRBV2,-,CASSQNEDDRGREQYF,TGTGCCAGCAGCCAAAATGAGGACGACAGGGGCCGGGAGCAGTACTTC
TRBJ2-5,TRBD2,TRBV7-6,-,CASSGAGGRETQYF,TGTGCCAGCAGCGGAGCGGGGGGGCGTGAGACCCAGTACTTC
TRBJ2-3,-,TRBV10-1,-,CASSGPLSTDTQYF,TGCGCCAGCAGTGGGCCGCTTAGCACAGATACGCAGTATTTT
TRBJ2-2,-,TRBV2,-,CASSALFGGTGELFF,TGTGCCAGCAGTGCCCTCTTCGGGGGAACCGGGGAGCTGTTTTTT
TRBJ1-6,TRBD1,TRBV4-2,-,CASSQGDSNSPLHF,TGTGCCAGCAGCCAAGGGGACAGCAATTCACCCCTCCACTTT
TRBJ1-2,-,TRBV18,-,CASSPGGEVYGYTF,TGTGCCAGCTCACCAGGAGGGGAGGTGTATGGCTACACCTTC
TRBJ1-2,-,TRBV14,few,CASSQDRLGYTF,TGTGCCAGCAGCCAAGACAGGCTGGGCTACACCTTC
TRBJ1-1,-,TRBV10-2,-,CASSGGQGIGVGSEAFF,TGCGCCAGCAGTGGGGGGCAGGGGATTGGGGTTGGGTCTGAAGCTTTCTTT
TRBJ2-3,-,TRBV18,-,CASSPFNKNTDTQYF,TGTGCCAGCTCACCATTCAACAAGAACACAGATACGCAGTATTTT
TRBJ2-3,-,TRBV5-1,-,CASSLDPGLGDTQYF,TGCGCCAGCAGCTTGGACCCAGGGCTAGGAGATACGCAGTATTTT
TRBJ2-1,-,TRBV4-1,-,CASSHAGGSYNEQFF,TGCGCCAGCAGCCACGCCGGGGGATCCTACAATGAGCAGTTCTTC
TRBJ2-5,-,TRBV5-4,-,CASAIKGETQYF,TGTGCCAGCGCGATTAAGGGGGAGACCCAGTACTTC
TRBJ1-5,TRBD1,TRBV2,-,CASTGTGWYQPQHF,TGTGCCAGCACCGGGACAGGGTGGTATCAGCCCCAGCATTTT
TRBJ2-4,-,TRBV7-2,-,CASSPGWAKNIQYF,TGTGCCAGCAGCCCGGGATGGGCCAAAAACATTCAGTACTTC
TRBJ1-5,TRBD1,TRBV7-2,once,CASSPQGSSQPQHF,TGTGCCAGCAGCCCACAGGGGTCGTCTCAGCCCCAGCATTTT
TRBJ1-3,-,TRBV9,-,CASSEEGVSGNTIYF,TGTGCCAGCAGCGAGGAAGGGGTTTCTGGAAACACCATATATTTT